The rows below give T cell receptor beta chains drawn from one sample of a study of T cell responses to AZD1222 COVID-19 vaccine. Some clones are missing from TCRdb's copy, which holds only in-frame ones; the method was immunoSEQ multiplex PCR. Of 98,000 or so clones listed, around nine tenths are singletons. The sequences come from peripheral blood, collected on day 0 of AZD1222 vaccination. The source of these receptors is an adult in good health. Both conserved end residues are part of each CDR3. The D gene is left open where the match is weak. For some rows the clone size is stated as once, few or many, or as a class when expanded; others skip it.

V gene	clone size	D gene	J gene	CDR3 protein	CDR3 DNA
TRBV28	-	-	TRBJ1-1	CASSLRAMNTEAFF	TGTGCCAGCTCCCTGAGGGCTATGAACACTGAAGCTTTCTTT
TRBV7-9	once	-	TRBJ2-2	CASSPIGGPENTGELFF	TGTGCCAGCAGCCCAATAGGGGGTCCAGAGAACACCGGGGAGCTGTTTTTT
TRBV7-9	-	TRBD1	TRBJ1-2	CASSLGTGLPGGYTF	TGTGCCAGCAGCTTAGGGACAGGCCTCCCTGGAGGCTACACCTTC
TRBV9	-	TRBD2	TRBJ2-1	CASSASGRVDEQFF	TGTGCCAGCAGCGCTAGCGGGAGGGTCGATGAGCAGTTCTTC
TRBV28	medium-sized	-	TRBJ2-7	CASSKTGYGWDF	TGTGCCAGCAGTAAAACAGGGTACGGCTGGGACTTC
TRBV5-1	once	-	TRBJ2-7	CASSLKQSYEQYF	TGCGCCAGCAGCTTGAAACAGTCCTACGAGCAGTACTTC
TRBV2	-	-	TRBJ1-6	CASILEPGNSPLHF	TGTGCCAGCATCCTGGAACCGGGTAATTCACCCCTCCACTTT
TRBV7-2	-	-	TRBJ1-2	CASRPDSPGYTF	TGTGCCAGCAGACCTGACAGTCCAGGCTACACCTTC
TRBV19	-	TRBD1	TRBJ1-2	CASIRPGTGNYGYTF	TGTGCCAGTATTAGGCCCGGGACAGGAAACTATGGCTACACCTTC
TRBV20-1	-	-	TRBJ1-5	CSASLPAGSQPQHF	TGCAGTGCTAGTCTTCCCGCAGGGTCACAGCCCCAGCATTTT
TRBV5-1	once	TRBD2	TRBJ2-7	CASSLIAGGEQYF	TGCGCCAGCAGCCTAATAGCGGGAGGCGAGCAGTACTTC
TRBV7-9	once	TRBD1	TRBJ1-2	CASSLGTGINGYTF	TGTGCCAGCAGCTTAGGGACAGGGATCAATGGCTACACCTTC
TRBV7-9	-	-	TRBJ1-3	CASSLSRAAGNTIYF	TGTGCCAGCAGCTTAAGCCGGGCTGCTGGAAACACCATATATTTT
TRBV28	-	TRBD2	TRBJ2-1	CASSPNGAGGLYEQFF	TGTGCCAGCAGCCCTAACGGGGCGGGAGGACTCTATGAGCAGTTCTTC
TRBV28	-	-	TRBJ2-3	CASGGLAPDTQYF	TGTGCCAGCGGGGGGCTAGCTCCGGATACGCAGTATTTT
TRBV18	-	TRBD2	TRBJ2-3	CASSFSGVGTDTQYF	TGTGCCAGCTCATTTAGCGGGGTCGGGACAGATACGCAGTATTTT
TRBV28	-	-	TRBJ1-3	CASSALGSSGNTIYF	TGTGCCAGCAGTGCCTTAGGATCCAGTGGGAACACCATATATTTT